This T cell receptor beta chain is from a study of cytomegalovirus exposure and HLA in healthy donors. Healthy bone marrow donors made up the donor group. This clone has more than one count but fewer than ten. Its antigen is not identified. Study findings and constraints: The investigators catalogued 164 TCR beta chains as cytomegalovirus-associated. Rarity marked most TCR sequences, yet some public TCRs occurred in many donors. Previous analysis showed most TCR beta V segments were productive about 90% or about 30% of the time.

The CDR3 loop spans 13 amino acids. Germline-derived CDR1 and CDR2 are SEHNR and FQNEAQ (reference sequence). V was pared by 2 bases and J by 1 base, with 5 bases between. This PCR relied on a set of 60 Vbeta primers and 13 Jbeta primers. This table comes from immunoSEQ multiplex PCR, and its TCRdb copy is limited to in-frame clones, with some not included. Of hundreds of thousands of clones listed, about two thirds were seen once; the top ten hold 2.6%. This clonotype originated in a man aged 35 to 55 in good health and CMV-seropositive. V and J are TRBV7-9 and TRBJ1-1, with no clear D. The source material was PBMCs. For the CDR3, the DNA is TGTGCCAGCAGCTTATCACAGAACACTGAAGCTTTCTTT. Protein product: CASSLSQNTEAFF.